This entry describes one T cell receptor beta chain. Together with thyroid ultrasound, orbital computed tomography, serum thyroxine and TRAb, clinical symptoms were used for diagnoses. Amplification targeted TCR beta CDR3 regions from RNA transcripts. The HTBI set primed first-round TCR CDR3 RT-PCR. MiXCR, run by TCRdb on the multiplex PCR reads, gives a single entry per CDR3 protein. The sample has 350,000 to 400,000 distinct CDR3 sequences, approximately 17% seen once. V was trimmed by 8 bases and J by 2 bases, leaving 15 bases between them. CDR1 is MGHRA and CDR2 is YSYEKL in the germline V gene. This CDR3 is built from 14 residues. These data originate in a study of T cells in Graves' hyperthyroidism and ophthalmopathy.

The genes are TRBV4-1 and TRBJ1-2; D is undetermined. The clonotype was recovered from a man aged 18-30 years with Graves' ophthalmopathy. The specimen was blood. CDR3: CASRPYDTNYGYTF. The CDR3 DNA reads TGCGCCAGCCGGCCTTACGACACCAACTATGGCTACACCTTC.